The table lists the clone carrying this T cell receptor beta chain with many counts. Its antigen is unidentified. The CDR3 loop spans 16 amino acids. Germline V lookup: CDR1 SQVTM, CDR2 ANQGSEA. The germline V and J ends were trimmed by 5 bases and 7 bases, with 24 bases remaining between them. Documented time point: patch test 1, 2 weeks after DPC sensitization. The sample's treatment: therapeutic diphenylcyclopropenone sensitization with weekly scalp DPC. Unfractionated whole blood served as the source for total RNA extraction. One entry per CDR3 protein results from TCRdb running MiXCR on the RACE reads. Among fewer than 45,000 distinct CDR3 sequences listed, about 4.2% were seen once. The sample originates from a study of human T cells and chemical hapten exposure. Study-level results: TCRs above 1 in 1000 frequency did not change with DPC sensitization. Versus controls, expanded TCRs had significantly more large CDR3 similarity clusters. Donors were affected by alopecia, so their immune reaction might vary from that of healthy individuals.

The starting material was whole blood, obtained in connection with sensitization to the hapten diphenylcyclopropenone (DPC). This receptor was taken from a man aged 45-65 years with alopecia areata. Some clones in this sample may be carry-over from other donors' samples. The chain uses TRBV29-1 and TRBJ2-1; perhaps TRBD2 as D (6 bases). DNA of the CDR3: TGCAGCGTTATCAATCGGATGACTAGGGTTACAAATGAGCAGTTCTTC. It codes for CSVINRMTRVTNEQFF.